These T cell receptor beta chains were read from a single sample in a study of blood T cells in healthy people across ages. TCRdb reprocessed the 5' RACE reads via MiXCR and lists one record per CDR3 protein. Of 1.2 million to 1.5 million distinct CDR3 sequences in the sample, roughly 45% are singletons; the top ten hold 7% to 9.5%. What was sequenced was blood. The receptors come from a woman aged 18-29 years in good health. CDR3s include the opening cysteine and the closing phenylalanine or tryptophan. The order of the fields is V gene, J gene, clone size, D gene, CDR3 DNA, CDR3 protein. The D gene is left open where the match is weak. The listing skips clone size in some rows; elsewhere it reads once, few, many or a size class.

TRBV5-1	TRBJ2-1	few	TRBD2	TGCGCCAGCAGCTCCGAGGGTAGCGGGAGAAGGGAAAGGAATGAGCAGTTCTTC	CASSSEGSGRRERNEQFF
TRBV7-2	TRBJ2-7	-	TRBD2	TGTGCCAGCAGCCGTGGCCCGGGACTAGCGGGCGAGCAGTACTTC	CASSRGPGLAGEQYF
TRBV5-1	TRBJ1-2	few	-	TGCGCCAGCAGCTTGAAAAGTGGACCCTTAACTGGTGGCTACACCTTC	CASSLKSGPLTGGYTF
TRBV4-1	TRBJ1-3	-	TRBD1	TGCGCCAGCAGCTTCCAGGGGGCAGCTGGAAACACCATATATTTT	CASSFQGAAGNTIYF
TRBV11-2	TRBJ2-5	few	-	TGTGCCAGCAGCTTAGGTCCGGGGGCACACCAAGAGACCCAGTACTTC	CASSLGPGAHQETQYF
TRBV18	TRBJ1-2	-	-	TGTGCCAGCTCACCGCCCGGACTGAGAATCAACTATGGCTACACCTTC	CASSPPGLRINYGYTF
TRBV20-1	TRBJ2-1	-	-	TGCAGTGTATTAGAGAACGAGCAGTTCTTC	CSVLENEQFF
TRBV3-1	TRBJ2-3	-	-	TGTGCCAGCAGCCAAGTACCCTATTCAGATACGCAGTATTTT	CASSQVPYSDTQYF
TRBV15	TRBJ2-5	few	-	TGTGCCACCAGCAGAGATCTAGGGACCCAGTACTTC	CATSRDLGTQYF
TRBV7-3	TRBJ1-5	-	TRBD1	TGTGCCAGCAGCTCGGACAGGGGGCTTAATCAGCCCCAGCATTTT	CASSSDRGLNQPQHF
TRBV25-1	TRBJ2-5	few	TRBD1	TGTGCCAGCAGGAGGACAGGGGGAGAGACCCAGTACTTC	CASRRTGGETQYF
TRBV20-1	TRBJ2-5	few	-	TGCAGTGCTAGAGACCATGGACTCGTGAGGGAGACCCAGTACTTC	CSARDHGLVRETQYF
TRBV12-3/TRBV12-4	TRBJ2-7	-	TRBD2	TGTGCCAGCAGGGCTCGACTAGCGGGGCCCTACGAGCAGTACTTC	CASRARLAGPYEQYF
TRBV15	TRBJ2-3	few	TRBD2	TGTGCCACCAGACTAGCGGGGGACAAAACATATACGCAGTATTTT	CATRLAGDKTYTQYF
TRBV12-3/TRBV12-4	TRBJ1-1	few	-	TGTGCCAGCAGTTTACCCGGGAAAGACACTGAAGCTTTCTTT	CASSLPGKDTEAFF
TRBV12-3/TRBV12-4	TRBJ2-1	-	TRBD1	TGTGCCAGCAGTTTTCGGACAGGGGATCCCTACAATGAGCAGTTCTTC	CASSFRTGDPYNEQFF
TRBV3-1	TRBJ2-7	-	TRBD2	TGTGCCAGCAGCCAAGAGACTGTGATAGCGGGACGCTCCGAGCAGTACTTC	CASSQETVIAGRSEQYF
TRBV7-9	TRBJ1-4	-	TRBD1	TGTGCCAGCAGTCCACAGGGGGCGAGGGATGAAAAACTGTTTTTT	CASSPQGARDEKLFF
TRBV7-9	TRBJ1-2	-	-	TGTGCCAGCAGCCCACTTGGGGAGTCCTATGGCTACACCTTC	CASSPLGESYGYTF
TRBV10-2	TRBJ1-5	once	-	TGCGCCAGCAGTGAGTCGATTTGGGGAAGGAGCAATCAGCCCCAGCATTTT	CASSESIWGRSNQPQHF
TRBV7-2	TRBJ2-1	few	TRBD2	TGTGCCAGCAGCTTAAGAAACGCTAGCGGGAGGGCCGGGTCCTACAATGAGCAGTTCTTC	CASSLRNASGRAGSYNEQFF
TRBV10-1	TRBJ2-5	-	-	TGCGCCAGCTACGGCAGGGGTCGTTCAGAGACCCAGTACTTC	CASYGRGRSETQYF
TRBV15	TRBJ2-3	-	TRBD1	TGTGCCACCGGGGGACAGGGTTTCCCAGATACGCAGTATTTT	CATGGQGFPDTQYF
TRBV6-2/TRBV6-3	TRBJ2-1	-	TRBD2	TGTGCCAGCAGTTACTCGACTAGCGGGAGGATCAATGAGCAGTTCTTC	CASSYSTSGRINEQFF
TRBV29-1	TRBJ2-1	few	TRBD2	TGCAGCGCTCTCCGGGAGGGCCAAGAGCTAAGTGAGCAGTTCTTC	CSALREGQELSEQFF
TRBV6-5	TRBJ2-1	few	TRBD2	TGTGCCAGCAGTTCACTAGCCGGGACTAGCGGGCACTACAATGAGCAGTTCTTC	CASSSLAGTSGHYNEQFF
TRBV4-1	TRBJ1-5	-	-	TGCGCCAGCAGCCAAGGGATAGGCGGGAATCAGCCCCAGCATTTT	CASSQGIGGNQPQHF
TRBV5-1	TRBJ2-5	-	TRBD2	TGCGCCAGCAGCTCGGGACTAGTAGGGAATGAGCAGTACTTC	CASSSGLVGNEQYF
TRBV4-2	TRBJ1-5	-	-	TGTGCCAGCAGCCAACGGGATAATAGCAATCAGCCCCAGCATTTT	CASSQRDNSNQPQHF
TRBV4-1	TRBJ1-2	few	-	TGCGCCAGCAGCCAAGAGGGAAAACTCGTGGGCTACACCTTC	CASSQEGKLVGYTF
TRBV5-1	TRBJ2-1	few	-	TGCGCCAGCAGAACCCTAGCGCACTCCTACAATGAGCAGTTCTTC	CASRTLAHSYNEQFF
TRBV5-1	TRBJ2-5	-	TRBD2	TGCGCCAGCAGCTTGGAGGGGACTAGCGACCGCAAAGAGACCCAGTACTTC	CASSLEGTSDRKETQYF
TRBV5-1	TRBJ2-5	-	TRBD2	TGCGCCAGCAGCTTGCGGGCTAGCGGGAGCCAAGAGACCCAGTACTTC	CASSLRASGSQETQYF
TRBV3-1	TRBJ1-2	-	-	TGTGCCAGCAGCCAAACCCAAGGCGGGGTGGAGGGACGGAACTATGGCTACACCTTC	CASSQTQGGVEGRNYGYTF
TRBV20-1	TRBJ2-5	-	-	TGCAGTGCTAGATCCGCTCCCCCGGGCCAAGAGACCCAGTACTTC	CSARSAPPGQETQYF
TRBV7-9	TRBJ1-6	few	TRBD1	TGTGCCAGCAGCCAAGGGACAGGGGATTCACCCCTCCACTTT	CASSQGTGDSPLHF
TRBV7-9	TRBJ2-5	few	TRBD2	TGTGCCAGCAGCCATCCTAGCGGGGAACCTCAAGAGACCCAGTACTTC	CASSHPSGEPQETQYF
TRBV6-5	TRBJ2-2	once	TRBD2	TGTGCCAGCAGTTACTCTAGCGGGGGGTATGCCGGGGAGCTGTTTTTT	CASSYSSGGYAGELFF
TRBV2	TRBJ2-6	-	TRBD1	TGTGCCAGCAGTGAGTGGGACAGAAGCTCTGGGGCCAACGTCCTGACTTTC	CASSEWDRSSGANVLTF
TRBV28	TRBJ1-5	-	-	TGTGCCAGCAGTTTATTTGGGTGGGGGGATCAGCCCCAGCATTTT	CASSLFGWGDQPQHF
TRBV6-6	TRBJ2-1	-	TRBD1	TGTGCCAGCATCCTAGAGGGGGCTGACGGTTACAATGAGCAGTTCTTC	CASILEGADGYNEQFF
TRBV13	TRBJ2-1	many	TRBD2	TGTGCCAGCAGCCGCCGTAGCGGGAGGGGTGAGCAGTTCTTC	CASSRRSGRGEQFF
TRBV9	TRBJ2-3	few	TRBD2	TGTGCCAGCAGCATAGAGGCCAGCGGGAGGACCACAGATACGCAGTATTTT	CASSIEASGRTTDTQYF
TRBV6-5	TRBJ2-1	-	TRBD2	TGTGCCAGCAGCCCGGGACTAGCCCTCCACAATGAGCAGTTCTTC	CASSPGLALHNEQFF
TRBV12-3/TRBV12-4	TRBJ1-2	-	TRBD1	TGTGCCAGCAGTCTCCTCCCGGGACAGACTAACTATGGCTACACCTTC	CASSLLPGQTNYGYTF
TRBV6-5	TRBJ2-7	few	-	TGTGCCAGCAGTTACTCGTCAGGGAAAGCCTACGAGCAGTACTTC	CASSYSSGKAYEQYF